These 30 T cell receptor beta chains came from one sample sequenced in a study of CD8+ T cells in alopecia areata. The authors extracted RNA and reverse transcribed it into cDNA as the sequencing template. Measured with immunoSEQ multiplex PCR; TCRdb has only the in-frame clones, and not every one. The sample yields some 200,000 clones, around 60% seen once. The sequences come from CD4+ T cells sorted from blood, collected at week 0. Receptors were obtained from a human donor with alopecia areata.

This chain connects TRBV30 to TRBJ2-3, with D perhaps TRBD1 (5 bases). CDR3 length equals 14 residues. CDR1 is GTSNPN and CDR2 is SVGIG in the germline V gene (reference sequence). Trimming cost V 2 bases and J 0 bases, with 9 bases left between them. CDR3 amino acids: CAWSTGASTDTQYF. The CDR3 nucleotides read TGTGCCTGGAGTACAGGCGCGAGCACAGATACGCAGTATTTT.

This clone has just a few counts. V and J are TRBV9 and TRBJ1-5, with D unresolved. Trimming removed 0 bases from V and 9 bases from J, with 10 bases in between. CDR1 SGDLS and CDR2 YYNGEE come from the germline V gene. CDR3 length equals 13 residues. Written as DNA, the CDR3 is TGTGCCAGCAGCGTAGAGATCTGGGGGCCCCAGCATTTT. Translated, it gives CASSVEIWGPQHF. The variable domain in full, with the rest retrieved from reference TRBV9 and TRBJ1-5, is DSGVTQTPKHLITATGQRVTLRCSPRSGDLSVYWYQQSLDQGLQFLIQYYNGEERAKGNILERFSAQQFPDLHSELNLSSLELGDSALYFCASSVEIWGPQHFGDGTRLSIL.

This clone came up a few times. The chain combines TRBV19 with TRBJ2-4; 9 bases align to TRBD1. Germline V gene sequence: CDR1 LNHDA, CDR2 SQIVND (reference sequence). J lost 1 base, V lost 8 bases, and 0 bases had no gene match. This CDR3 contains 13 residues. The CDR3 loop reads CASGQGAKNIQYF. As DNA, the CDR3 is TGTGCCAGTGGACAGGGGGCCAAAAACATTCAGTACTTC. Together with reference TRBV19 and TRBJ2-4, the CDR3 gives the full variable domain: DGGITQSPKYLFRKEGQNVTLSCEQNLNHDAMYWYRQDPGQGLRLIYYSQIVNDFQKGDIAEGYSVSREKKESFPLTVTSAQKNPTAFYLCASGQGAKNIQYFGAGTRLSVL.

The chain uses TRBV20-1 and TRBJ2-3; D gene ambiguous. The CDR3 has 11 residues. The V and J ends lost 5 bases and 0 bases respectively, with 3 bases between them. Germline assignment: CDR1 DFQATT and CDR2 SNEGSKA (reference sequence). The CDR3 reads CSALSTDTQYF. Here the CDR3 DNA reads TGCAGTGCTCTTAGCACAGATACGCAGTATTTT.

The rearrangement links TRBV11-2 to TRBJ2-5, with D tentatively TRBD2 (7 bases). The CDR3 loop spans 14 amino acids. Germline V CDR1 and CDR2: SGHAT, FQNNGV. V was cut by 1 base and J by 6 bases, with 12 bases left in between. CDR3 DNA sequence: TGTGCCAGCAGCTTAGCGTGGGGGGGGCAGACCCAGTACTTC. Encoded protein: CASSLAWGGQTQYF.

This clone was seen a handful of times. The chain couples TRBV10-3 to TRBJ2-5; TRBD2 matches 9 bases. The CDR3 consists of 13 residues. Per the germline V gene, CDR1 is ENHRY and CDR2 is SYGVKD. Losses at the gene ends were 4 bases for V and 5 bases for J; bases not matched to a gene: 2. In DNA form, the CDR3 reads TGTGCCATCAGTGGGACTAGCGTGGAGACCCAGTACTTC. This translates into CAISGTSVETQYF.

This clone was seen a few times. The V gene is TRBV4-1, the J gene TRBJ2-3; unclear D gene. The CDR3 totals 13 residues. Germline CDR1 and CDR2: MGHRA and YSYEKL. V was clipped by 3 bases and J by 6 bases, with 10 bases between them. The CDR3 nucleotides are TGCGCCAGCAGCCACCCCGGCCGGGATACGCAGTATTTT. Encoded protein: CASSHPGRDTQYF.

The chain has TRBV4-2 and TRBJ2-2, with TRBD2 identical over 7 bases. CDR1 and CDR2 (germline): LGHNA, YNFKEQ. The CDR3 loop spans 15 amino acids. Trimming cost V 0 bases and J 7 bases; bases outside gene matches: 5. In DNA form, the CDR3 reads TGTGCCAGCAGCCAAGATCCTAGCGGAATCGGGGAGCTGTTTTTT. It translates to CASSQDPSGIGELFF.

The DNA of the CDR3 is TGTGCCAGCAGTCTACTAGCGGGGGGGCTTTTGAATGAGCAGTTCTTC. Its protein is CASSLLAGGLLNEQFF. This sequence joins TRBV27 and TRBJ2-1, with 13 bases that match TRBD2. CDR3 length: 16 amino acids. V lost 5 bases to trimming and J lost 7 bases; unmatched junction nucleotides: 8. CDR1 is MNHEY, CDR2 SMNVEV, per germline (reference sequence).

The chain combines TRBV29-1 with TRBJ1-1; possibly TRBD1 for D (6 bases). Per germline, CDR1 SQVTM and CDR2 ANQGSEA. This CDR3 has 11 residues. V lost 7 bases to trimming and J lost 8 bases, with 14 bases between them. CDR3 DNA sequence: TGCAGCGGCCCCATCGGGACAGAAGCTTTCTTT. Encoded protein: CSGPIGTEAFF.

The chain couples TRBV5-1 to TRBJ2-5, with 7 nucleotides matching TRBD1. With 7 bases clipped from V and 5 bases from J, the junction kept 8 bases outside the gene matches. Per germline, CDR1 SGHRS and CDR2 YFSETQ. The CDR3 is 13 amino acids. The CDR3 bases are TGCGCCAGCGGGCGAGGGGGCGTCGAGACCCAGTACTTC. Encoded protein: CASGRGGVETQYF.

A single count supports this clone. V gene TRBV4-2 combines with J gene TRBJ2-2, with 8 positions matching TRBD1. The germline gives CDR1 LGHNA, CDR2 YNFKEQ. This CDR3 contains 15 residues. The V gene end was trimmed by 0 bases and the J gene end by 5 bases; junction bases not matched to a gene: 2. The CDR3 DNA reads TGTGCCAGCAGCCAAGACCACAGGGGGACCGGGGAGCTGTTTTTT. Amino acids: CASSQDHRGTGELFF.

The chain combines TRBV30 with TRBJ1-5; D gene unclear. CDR3 length: 15 amino acids. Looked up from germline, CDR1 is GTSNPN and CDR2 is SVGIG (reference sequence). V was shortened by 3 bases and J by 3 bases, with 15 bases between the two germline ends. The CDR3 nucleotides read TGTGCCTGGAGAAGGCATAGGTCCTTCAATCAGCCCCAGCATTTT. It translates to CAWRRHRSFNQPQHF. The entire variable domain, with the rest obtained from reference TRBV30 and TRBJ1-5, is as follows: SQTIHQWPATLVQPVGSPLSLECTVEGTSNPNLYWYRQAAGRGLQLLFYSVGIGQISSEVPQNLSASRPQDRQFILSSKKLLLSDSGFYLCAWRRHRSFNQPQHFGDGTRLSIL.

This rearrangement joins TRBV5-1 to TRBJ2-2, with D tentatively TRBD2 (6 bases). Germline CDR1 is SGHRS and CDR2 is YFSETQ. The length of the CDR3 is 16 residues. Trimming stripped 1 base from V and 0 bases from J, with 10 bases between. The chain's CDR3 is CASSLRRGTNTGELFF. CDR3 sequence (DNA): TGCGCCAGCAGCTTGCGTCGGGGGACGAACACCGGGGAGCTGTTTTTT.

Written as DNA, the CDR3 is TGTGCCAGCAAGGCCCGGGGCCCCCCCACCATATATTTT. Translation: CASKARGPPTIYF. The V call is TRBV6-5, the J call TRBJ1-3; perhaps TRBD1 as D (5 bases). V was shortened by 7 bases and J by 9 bases, with 16 bases between the two germline ends. CDR1 is MNHEY and CDR2 is SVGAGI in the germline V gene. This CDR3 comprises 13 residues.

The J gene is TRBJ1-2, the V gene TRBV5-4; D gene unclear. V dropped 5 bases and J dropped 3 bases, with 8 bases sitting between them. CDR1 is SGHNT and CDR2 is YYREEE in the germline V gene (reference sequence). The CDR3 consists of 12 residues. The CDR3 protein is CASRAPDYGYTF. The CDR3 coding sequence is TGTGCCAGCAGGGCACCTGACTATGGCTACACCTTC.

The rearrangement joins TRBV5-1 to TRBJ2-6; D is undetermined. The ends were cut back, 1 base at V and 0 bases at J, with 2 bases in the middle. The CDR3 runs 14 residues. The germline CDR1 and CDR2 sequences are SGHRS and YFSETQ. The CDR3 loop reads CASSLPSGANVLTF. Here the CDR3 DNA reads TGCGCCAGCAGCTTGCCCTCTGGGGCCAACGTCCTGACTTTC. Filled out from reference TRBV5-1 and TRBJ2-6, the complete variable domain reads KAGVTQTPRYLIKTRGQQVTLSCSPISGHRSVSWYQQTPGQGLQFLFEYFSETQRNKGNFPGRFSGRQFSNSRSEMNVSTLELGDSALYLCASSLPSGANVLTFGAGSRLTVL.

This clone turned up a few times. The chain joins TRBV29-1 to TRBJ1-1; 9 bases align to TRBD1. The CDR3 contains 15 residues. The V segment lost 6 bases and the J segment 0 bases; nucleotides outside the gene matches: 8. Germline CDR1 SQVTM, CDR2 ANQGSEA. The CDR3, as DNA: TGCAGCGTACAGGGGGCTCTTGAATTGAACACTGAAGCTTTCTTT. Amino acid sequence: CSVQGALELNTEAFF.

This rearrangement joins TRBV23-1 to TRBJ1-6; no definite D call. TRBV23-1 is an ORF; its function is uncertain. CDR3 length: 10 amino acids. The V gene lost 9 bases and the J gene lost 7 bases, with 4 bases spanning the gap. The CDR3 DNA reads TGCGCCAGGCAGAATTCACCCCTCCACTTT. Amino acids: CARQNSPLHF.

The gene calls are TRBV6-5 and TRBJ2-3; TRBD2 agrees at 7 bases. Germline-derived CDR1 and CDR2 are MNHEY and SVGAGI. V shed 7 bases and J 1 base; nucleotides not matched to a gene: 5. The CDR3 is 14 amino acids. The CDR3 here is CASMASGGTDTQYF. CDR3 DNA sequence: TGTGCCAGCATGGCCAGCGGGGGCACAGATACGCAGTATTTT.

The V call is TRBV2, the J call TRBJ1-1, with 9 bases lining up with TRBD1. Germline V gene sequence: CDR1 SNHLY, CDR2 FYNNEI. V lost 8 bases, J lost 5 bases, and 6 bases stayed unmatched. The CDR3 covers 13 residues. In DNA form, the CDR3 reads TGTGCCAGCGGGGGACAGGGACTTACTGAAGCTTTCTTT. Translated: CASGGQGLTEAFF.

This sequence joins TRBV5-1 and TRBJ2-2, with 7 positions matching TRBD2. V was pared by 10 bases and J by 4 bases, with 7 bases of the junction left unmatched. The germline V gene encodes CDR1 SGHRS and CDR2 YFSETQ. CDR3 length: 13 amino acids. CDR3 residues: CAVREGSTGELFF. The CDR3 DNA is TGCGCCGTGAGGGAGGGAAGCACCGGGGAGCTGTTTTTT.

This clone has just a few counts. J is TRBJ2-7 and V is TRBV4-1; 7 bases fit TRBD1. There are 14 residues in the CDR3. Germline V gene lookup returns CDR1 MGHRA and CDR2 YSYEKL. The trim removed 5 bases at V and 5 bases at J, leaving 9 bases unmatched. The CDR3 nucleotides are TGCGCCAGCAGCTCTCGACAGGGTACCCACGAGCAGTACTTC. It translates to CASSSRQGTHEQYF.

V usage is TRBV27 and J usage is TRBJ2-3; 7 nucleotides agree with TRBD1. CDR1 and CDR2 from the germline V gene are MNHEY and SMNVEV (reference sequence). This CDR3 has 15 residues. With V trimmed by 2 bases and J by 7 bases, 9 bases remained unmatched. CDR3 amino acids: CASSLERGPENTQYF. CDR3 coding DNA: TGTGCCAGCAGTTTAGAGAGGGGGCCGGAAAATACGCAGTATTTT.

This clone was counted a few times. The chain uses TRBV18 and TRBJ2-2; no definite D call. V dropped 2 bases and J dropped 1 base, with 2 bases sitting between them. Germline CDR1 is KGHSH and CDR2 is LQKENI. This CDR3 comprises 13 residues. For the CDR3, the DNA is TGTGCCAGCTCACCAGAGAACACCGGGGAGCTGTTTTTT. Protein product: CASSPENTGELFF.

This clone was seen repeatedly, ten times or more. DNA for the CDR3: TGTGCCTGGAGCGTGCAGATGGGGGGGAAGAATCAGCCCCAGCATTTT. It codes for CAWSVQMGGKNQPQHF. The chain employs TRBV30 and TRBJ1-5; D might be TRBD1 (5 bases). Germline CDR1 GTSNPN, CDR2 SVGIG (reference sequence). The CDR3 sequence is 16 residues long. V was pared by 3 bases and J by 4 bases, with 19 bases between.

The CDR3 spells CASSQGLRGLYNEQFF. The CDR3 coding sequence is TGCGCCAGCAGCCAAGGACTACGGGGCCTCTACAATGAGCAGTTCTTC. This chain links TRBV4-1 with TRBJ2-1; D possibly uses TRBD1 or TRBD2 (5 bases each). Germline V CDR1 and CDR2: MGHRA, YSYEKL. Trimming took off 1 base at V and 3 bases at J, with 13 bases between the two ends. The CDR3 contains 16 residues.

The V and J genes are TRBV10-3 and TRBJ2-3; D may be TRBD1 (5 bases). Trimming removed 0 bases at V and 4 bases at J, with 11 bases between. The CDR3 has 15 residues. In germline, CDR1 is ENHRY, CDR2 SYGVKD. CDR3 loop: CAISESGQSSDTQYF. The CDR3 coding sequence is TGTGCCATCAGTGAGTCTGGACAATCCTCAGATACGCAGTATTTT.

This sequence joins TRBV14 and TRBJ1-2; TRBD1 is a possible D gene (5 bases). The ends were cut back, 4 bases at V and 4 bases at J, with 16 bases in the middle. Germline CDR1 SGHDN, CDR2 FVKESK. The CDR3 is made up of 15 amino acids. The CDR3 DNA sequence: TGTGCCAGCAGCCCACTAGGGGCAGGGCCCTATGGCTACACCTTC. Residues: CASSPLGAGPYGYTF.

The rearrangement joins TRBV4-1 to TRBJ2-2; D ambiguous. V lost 0 bases and J lost 3, with 8 bases in between. The CDR3 contains 15 residues. From germline, CDR1 is MGHRA and CDR2 YSYEKL. DNA of the CDR3: TGCGCCAGCAGCCAAGAGACCCTTCACACCGGGGAGCTGTTTTTT. Its protein product is CASSQETLHTGELFF.